This T cell receptor (beta chain) derives from a study of blood T cell repertoires in COVID-19. Study-level information: COVID-19 samples, acute and convalescent, were from the United States, Italy and Spain. The analysed material was cDNA or gDNA that came from T cells, B-cell-depleted T cells, or PBMCs.

Original data processing: Reference gene primer amplification gave estimated nucleated cell counts. Libraries were prepared by immunoSEQ multiplex PCR; TCRdb keeps only in-frame clonotypes and omits some of them. V and J calls and clone size are given by that table; D and trimming were obtained from the DNA. The sample consists of nearly 200,000 clones, 84% of them appearing once. The origin of this receptor is a human donor in a cohort sampled during active COVID-19. Sequencing was carried out using peripheral blood.

The CDR3 loop reads CASRSTSGEQFF. The CDR3 DNA reads as TGTGCCAGCAGGTCGACTAGCGGTGAGCAGTTCTTC. The J gene is TRBJ2-1, the V gene TRBV12-3 or TRBV12-4; TRBD2 matches 9 bases. Trimming took 6 bases from V and 9 from J; bases not matched to a gene: 3. CDR3 size: 12 residues.